What follows is one TCR beta chain and its context. The target antigen is unknown. The data are from a study of cytomegalovirus exposure and HLA in healthy donors. General study points: The sole available immune exposure information was CMV serostatus. In a later analysis, V- and J-gene trimming of beta chains associated with a DCLRE1C missense variant, replicated independently.

Donors consisted of healthy bone marrow donors. Use of 60 Vbeta and 13 Jbeta primers characterized the PCR. Data came from immunoSEQ multiplex PCR; TCRdb stores just in-frame clones and leaves some out. The sample carries around 180,000 clones, roughly four fifths recorded once. The J segment lost 7 bases and the V segment lost 3 bases, leaving 7 bases of the junction unmatched. This CDR3 has 14 residues. CDR1 and CDR2 from the germline V gene are KGHSH and LQKENI. This rearrangement joins TRBV18 to TRBJ2-7; TRBD2 agrees at 9 bases. The source material was PBMCs. The TCR sequence derives from a man aged 18-30 years in good health and CMV-seronegative. CDR3 nucleotides: TGTGCCAGCTCACCGGGACTAGCAAAGGGGGAGCAGTACTTC. As protein: CASSPGLAKGEQYF.